Listed here is a single T cell receptor (beta chain). Its target antigen remains unknown. The input lacks base qualities; no much larger clone sits a single base away. The data were obtained in a study of blood T cell repertoires in COVID-19 (dated by TCRdb to the early 2020s). For the study in its entirety: The collaborator samples originated in the United States, Italy and Spain and spanned the acute and convalescent phases of COVID-19. The prospective study material was composed of cDNA or gDNA derived from T cells, B-cell-depleted T cells, or PBMCs. Subjects who had been exposed to COVID-19, were actively infected with it, or had recovered from it provided the deeply sampled blood TCRbeta repertoires that made up the dataset. The repertoires were released in a freely available public database meant as a resource for research on the immune response to SARS-CoV-2. The samples were drawn from the first 160 participants of the ongoing ImmuneRACE study and from more than 1,000 subjects provided by 6 global collaborators. A de-identified subject ID, COVID-19 status, age in years and sex were almost always included in the sample metadata. Where available, HLA class I and class II types were taken from metadata supplied by the sample provider and were not determined by assay-based typing. Broader findings and caveats from the paper: How much clinical and demographic metadata was included differed by source and by participant, and the metadata was provided uncurated.

A second Seattle source provided samples from volunteer blood donors who had recovered from COVID-19. Whole blood was collected in K2EDTA tubes by collaborating institutions according to the institutions' own protocols. For TCRbeta analysis, collaborator samples were shipped as frozen whole blood, as isolated PBMCs, or as DNA extracted from either sample type. Reading from cysteine to phenylalanine, the CDR3 counts 16 amino acids. The read is trimmed to its CDR3 DNA, 48 bases read in frame from base 1. Germline trimming amounts to 1 base on V and 4 bases on J, with 8 as the count of junction bases outside the gene matches. The germline V gene specifies MGHRA as CDR1 and YSYEKL as CDR2. TCRbeta CDR3 regions were amplified from genomic DNA by means of the immunoSEQ Assay, a bias-controlled multiplex PCR. Per the original workflow: The number of nucleated cells in each sample was estimated from the amplification of reference gene primers within the assay. To quantify the absolute abundance of each unique TCRbeta CDR3 rearrangement, sequence reads were collapsed and filtered. For each sample, productive Simpson clonality was calculated as the square root of Simpson's diversity index over productive rearrangements. TCRdb retrieved this table from immuneACCESS and kept in-frame rearrangements only. Not all clones are present; in checked studies, unresolved V genes account for under half, and no reason is known for the remainder. D and trimming come from the DNA, and the V and J calls and clone size come from that table. The sample table holds 220,000 or so clones, of which roughly 84% were seen once. The ten largest make up over 2.5% of the sample.

Sequences were obtained from peripheral blood. The V and J segments used are TRBV4-1 and TRBJ2-5; the junction holds 8 bases that match TRBD2. The TCR was taken from a man aged 50 to 59 who had recovered from COVID-19. The CDR3 has the sequence CASSQGLAPGAETQYF. The sequence in DNA is TGCGCCAGCAGCCAAGGACTAGCGCCAGGGGCAGAGACCCAGTACTTC.